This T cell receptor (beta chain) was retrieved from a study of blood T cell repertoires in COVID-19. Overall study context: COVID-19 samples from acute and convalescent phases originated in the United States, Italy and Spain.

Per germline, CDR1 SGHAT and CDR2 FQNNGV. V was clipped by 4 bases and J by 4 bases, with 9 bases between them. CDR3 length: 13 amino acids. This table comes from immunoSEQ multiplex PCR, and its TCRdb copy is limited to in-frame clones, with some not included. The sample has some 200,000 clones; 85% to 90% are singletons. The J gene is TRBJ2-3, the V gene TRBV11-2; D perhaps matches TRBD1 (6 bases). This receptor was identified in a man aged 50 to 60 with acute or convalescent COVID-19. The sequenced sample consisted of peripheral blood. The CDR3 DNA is TGTGCCAGCAGCTCATACAGGGCAGATACGCAGTATTTT. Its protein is CASSSYRADTQYF.